Sequencing of this TCR beta chain was carried out in a study of neurological immune-mediated disorders. This CDR3 contains 15 residues. Trimming at V came to 6 bases and at J to 5 bases, leaving 7 bases not matched to a gene. Per germline, CDR1 MNHEY and CDR2 SVGAGI. One entry per CDR3 protein, called by TCRdb with MiXCR from the 5' RACE reads. The data hold 45,000 to 50,000 distinct CDR3 sequences, with under 30% observed a single time. The chain employs TRBV6-5 and TRBJ1-6; 7 bases map to TRBD1. This TCR derives from a woman in her 70s in good health. The sample comprised PBMCs. The CDR3 DNA reads as TGTGCCAGCAGCCCTCGACAGGGCCATAATTCACCCCTCCACTTT. It specifies CASSPRQGHNSPLHF.